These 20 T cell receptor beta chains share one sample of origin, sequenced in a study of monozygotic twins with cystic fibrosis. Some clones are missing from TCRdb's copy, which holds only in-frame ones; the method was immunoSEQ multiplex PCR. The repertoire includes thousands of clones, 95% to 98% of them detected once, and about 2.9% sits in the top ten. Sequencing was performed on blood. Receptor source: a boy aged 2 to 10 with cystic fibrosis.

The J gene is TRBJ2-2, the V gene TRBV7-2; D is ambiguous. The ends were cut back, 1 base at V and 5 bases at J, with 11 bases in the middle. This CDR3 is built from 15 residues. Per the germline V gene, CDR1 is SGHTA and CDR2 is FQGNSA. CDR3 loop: CASSLGRLGTGELFF. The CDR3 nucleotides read TGTGCCAGCAGCTTAGGGCGATTAGGGACCGGGGAGCTGTTTTTT.

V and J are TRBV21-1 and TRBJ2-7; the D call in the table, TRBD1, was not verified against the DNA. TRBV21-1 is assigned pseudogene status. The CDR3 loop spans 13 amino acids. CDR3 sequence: CASSKGQTYEQYF. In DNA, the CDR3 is TGTGCCAGCAGCAAAGGACAGACCTACGAGCAGTACTTC.

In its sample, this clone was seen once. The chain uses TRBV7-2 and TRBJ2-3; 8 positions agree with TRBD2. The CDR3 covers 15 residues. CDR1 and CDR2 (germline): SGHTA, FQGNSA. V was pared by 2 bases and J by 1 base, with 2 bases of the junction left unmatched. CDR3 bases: TGTGCCAGCAGCTTACCGCGGGGGGGCACAGATACGCAGTATTTT. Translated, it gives CASSLPRGGTDTQYF.

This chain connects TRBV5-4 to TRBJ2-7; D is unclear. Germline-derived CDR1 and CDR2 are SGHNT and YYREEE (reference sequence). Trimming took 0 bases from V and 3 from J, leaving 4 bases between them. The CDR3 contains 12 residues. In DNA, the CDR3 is TGTGCCAGCAGCTTGGGAGGCTACGAGCAGTACGTC. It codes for CASSLGGYEQYV.

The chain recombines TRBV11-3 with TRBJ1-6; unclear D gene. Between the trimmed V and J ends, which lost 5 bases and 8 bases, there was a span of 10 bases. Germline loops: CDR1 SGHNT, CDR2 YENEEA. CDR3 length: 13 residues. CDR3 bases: TGTGCCAGCAGCCCCCGGAGGGATTCACCCCTCCACTTT. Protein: CASSPRRDSPLHF.

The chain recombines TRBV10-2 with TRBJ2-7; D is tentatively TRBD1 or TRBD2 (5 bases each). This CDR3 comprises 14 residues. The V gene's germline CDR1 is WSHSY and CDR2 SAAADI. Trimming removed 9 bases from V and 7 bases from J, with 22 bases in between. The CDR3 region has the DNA TGCGCCAGAACGAAGTTAGTGAGGGGTTTGGAGCAGTACTTC. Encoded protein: CARTKLVRGLEQYF.

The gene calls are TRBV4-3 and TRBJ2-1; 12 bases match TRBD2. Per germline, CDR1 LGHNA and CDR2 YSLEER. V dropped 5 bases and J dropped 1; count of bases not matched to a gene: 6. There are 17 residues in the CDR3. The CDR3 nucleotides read TGCGCCAGCAGCTTTGGACTAGCGGGGACGTCCTACAATGAGCAGTTCTTC. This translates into CASSFGLAGTSYNEQFF.

The CDR3 spells CASSLDGLAGGERYF. The CDR3 nucleotides read TGTGCCAGCAGCTTAGATGGGCTAGCGGGGGGGGAGAGGTACTTC. This chain uses TRBV7-2 with TRBJ2-7; 12 nucleotides match TRBD2. CDR1 is SGHTA, CDR2 FQGNSA, per germline. Trimming took 1 base from V and 12 from J; bases not matched to a gene: 10. This CDR3 contains 15 residues.

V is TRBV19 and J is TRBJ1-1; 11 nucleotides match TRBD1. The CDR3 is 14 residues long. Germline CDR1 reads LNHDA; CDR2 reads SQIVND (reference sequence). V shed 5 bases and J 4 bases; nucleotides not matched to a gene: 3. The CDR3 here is CASSLGQGGTEAFF. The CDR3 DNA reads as TGTGCCAGTAGTCTGGGACAGGGGGGCACTGAAGCTTTCTTT. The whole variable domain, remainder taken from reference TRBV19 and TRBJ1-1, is DGGITQSPKYLFRKEGQNVTLSCEQNLNHDAMYWYRQDPGQGLRLIYYSQIVNDFQKGDIAEGYSVSREKKESFPLTVTSAQKNPTAFYLCASSLGQGGTEAFFGQGTRLTVV.

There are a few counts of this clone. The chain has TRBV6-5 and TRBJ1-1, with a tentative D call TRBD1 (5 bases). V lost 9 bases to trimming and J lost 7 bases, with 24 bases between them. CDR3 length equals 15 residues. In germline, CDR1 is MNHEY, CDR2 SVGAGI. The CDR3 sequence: CASKLGDSATIEAFF. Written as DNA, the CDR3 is TGTGCCAGTAAACTCGGGGACTCAGCCACTATTGAAGCTTTCTTT.

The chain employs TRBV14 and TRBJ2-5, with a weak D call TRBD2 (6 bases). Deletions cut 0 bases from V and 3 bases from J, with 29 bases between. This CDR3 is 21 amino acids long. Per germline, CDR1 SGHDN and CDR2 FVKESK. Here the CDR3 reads CASSQDLGEAVRQFGEETQYF. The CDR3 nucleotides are TGTGCCAGCAGCCAAGATCTGGGGGAGGCGGTCCGACAGTTTGGAGAAGAGACCCAGTACTTC.

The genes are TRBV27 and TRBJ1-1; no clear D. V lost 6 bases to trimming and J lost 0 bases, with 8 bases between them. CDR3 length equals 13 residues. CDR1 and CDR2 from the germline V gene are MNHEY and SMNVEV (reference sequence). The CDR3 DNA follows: TGTGCCAGCAGGCCGGTCTTGAACACTGAAGCTTTCTTT. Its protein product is CASRPVLNTEAFF.

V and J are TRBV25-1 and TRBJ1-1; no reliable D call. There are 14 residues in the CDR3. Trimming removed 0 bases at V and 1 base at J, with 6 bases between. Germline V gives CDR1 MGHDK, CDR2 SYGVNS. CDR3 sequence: CASSEYKENTEAFF. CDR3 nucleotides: TGTGCCAGCAGTGAATATAAGGAGAACACTGAAGCTTTCTTT.

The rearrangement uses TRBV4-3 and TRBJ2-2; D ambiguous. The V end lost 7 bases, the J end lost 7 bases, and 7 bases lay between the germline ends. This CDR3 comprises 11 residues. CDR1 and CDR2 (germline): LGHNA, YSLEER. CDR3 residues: CASTMRGELFF. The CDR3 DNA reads TGCGCCAGCACGATGCGCGGGGAGCTGTTTTTT.

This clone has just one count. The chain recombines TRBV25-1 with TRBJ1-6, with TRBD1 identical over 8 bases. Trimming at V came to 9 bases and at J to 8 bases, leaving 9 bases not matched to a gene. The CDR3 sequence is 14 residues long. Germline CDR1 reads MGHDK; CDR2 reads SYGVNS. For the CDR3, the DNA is TGTGCCAGACCCGGGACAGGAGACCATTCACCCCTCCACTTT. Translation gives CARPGTGDHSPLHF.

CDR3 DNA: TGTGCCAGCAGCGACAGGGGTGAAGAAGCTTTCTTT. Translating gives CASSDRGEEAFF. The chain combines TRBV11-2 with TRBJ1-1, with 8 bases fitting TRBD1. The V gene end was trimmed by 5 bases and the J gene end by 8 bases; junction bases not matched to a gene: 4. CDR3 length: 12 amino acids. Germline assignment: CDR1 SGHAT and CDR2 FQNNGV.

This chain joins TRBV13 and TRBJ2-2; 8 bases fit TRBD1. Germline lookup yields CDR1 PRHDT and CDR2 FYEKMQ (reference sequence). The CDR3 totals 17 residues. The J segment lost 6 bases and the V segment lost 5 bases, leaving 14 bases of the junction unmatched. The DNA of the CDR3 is TGTGCCAGCAGCCTCGCCGGGACAGGCAGTGTAGCCGGGGAGCTGTTTTTT. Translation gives CASSLAGTGSVAGELFF.

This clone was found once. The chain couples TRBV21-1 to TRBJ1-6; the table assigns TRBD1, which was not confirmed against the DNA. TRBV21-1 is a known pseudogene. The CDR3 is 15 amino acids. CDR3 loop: CASSFLGQGVSPLHF. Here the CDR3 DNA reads TGTGCCAGCAGCTTCCTGGGACAGGGAGTTTCACCCCTCCACTTT.

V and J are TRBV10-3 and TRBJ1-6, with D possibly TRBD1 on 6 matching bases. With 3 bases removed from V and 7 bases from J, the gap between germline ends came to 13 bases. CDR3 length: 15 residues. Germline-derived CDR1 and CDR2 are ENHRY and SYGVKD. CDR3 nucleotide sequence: TGTGCCATCAGTGACGGGGACATACGGAATTCACCCCTCCACTTT. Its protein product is CAISDGDIRNSPLHF.

CDR3 protein: CASPAEATGNTIYF. The CDR3 DNA reads as TGTGCCAGCCCGGCCGAGGCGACTGGAAACACCATATATTTT. The V gene is TRBV2, the J gene TRBJ1-3; D gene ambiguous. V was clipped by 8 bases and J by 2 bases, with 13 bases between them. This CDR3 region has 14 residues. Germline CDR1 and CDR2: SNHLY and FYNNEI.